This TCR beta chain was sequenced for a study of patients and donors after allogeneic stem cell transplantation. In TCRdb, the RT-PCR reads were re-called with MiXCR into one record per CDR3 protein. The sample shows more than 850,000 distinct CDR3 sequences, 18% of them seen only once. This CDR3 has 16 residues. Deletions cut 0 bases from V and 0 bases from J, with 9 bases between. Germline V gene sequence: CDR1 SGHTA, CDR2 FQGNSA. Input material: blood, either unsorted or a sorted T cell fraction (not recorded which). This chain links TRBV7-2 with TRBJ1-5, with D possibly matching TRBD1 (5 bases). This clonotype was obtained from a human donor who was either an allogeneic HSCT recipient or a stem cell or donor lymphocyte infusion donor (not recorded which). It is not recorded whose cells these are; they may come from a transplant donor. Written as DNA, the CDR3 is TGTGCCAGCAGCTTAGCGGGGCGGAATAGCAATCAGCCCCAGCATTTT. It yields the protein CASSLAGRNSNQPQHF.